Described below is a single TCR beta chain sequence and its context. No antigen is known for it. By way of CD45RO/CCR7/CD25/CD127/CD95/CD27, the CD4+ regulatory, stem cell-like memory, central memory and naive cells were sorted. Once sorted, every population was more than 98% pure. Looked up from germline, CDR1 is MDHEN and CDR2 is SYDVKM. The CDR3 spans 15 residues. V was clipped by 7 bases and J by 1 base; unmatched bases: 7. The authors reverse transcribed all of the isolated RNA, so sequencing captured expressed TCRB transcripts. The average read count of naive, central memory and regulatory T cell samples was some 3.8 million. Profiled with immunoSEQ multiplex PCR; TCRdb holds only in-frame clones, not every one. Of hundreds of thousands of clones in the sample, roughly an eighth were seen once. The data stem from a study of beta chain features in type 1 diabetes. Study results and limitations: Patients with type 1 diabetes showed fewer VDJ junction insertions and more deletions.

Sequencing was performed on naive CD4+ T cells from blood. The TCR was taken from a man between 18 and 29 years old in good health. This chain connects TRBV28 to TRBJ1-5; TRBD1 matches at 7 bases. CDR3 DNA: TGTGCCAGCACCGGGACAGTTTACAGCAATCAGCCCCAGCATTTT. Amino acids: CASTGTVYSNQPQHF.